This entry lists 30 T cell receptor beta chains sequenced from one sample in a study of blood T cell repertoires in COVID-19. This table comes from immunoSEQ multiplex PCR, and its TCRdb copy is limited to in-frame clones, with some not included. The sample lists about 180,000 clones; over 65% were seen once. Sequencing used peripheral blood. The receptors here all came from a person aged 70 to 85 with COVID-19, enrolled during active disease.

This clone appeared a few times. The chain joins TRBV5-5 to TRBJ2-7; D may be TRBD1 (7 bases). In germline, CDR1 is SGHKS, CDR2 YYEKEE (reference sequence). CDR3 length equals 12 residues. Between the trimmed V and J ends, which lost 0 bases and 9 bases, there was a span of 10 bases. The DNA of the CDR3 is TGTGCCAGCAGCTTGGGACAGGGAGGGCAGTACTTC. It yields the protein CASSLGQGGQYF.

The J gene is TRBJ1-5, the V gene TRBV10-3; no reliable D call. Germline CDR1 reads ENHRY; CDR2 reads SYGVKD. This CDR3 region has 14 residues. V was trimmed by 3 bases and J by 4 bases, leaving 10 bases between them. CDR3 in amino acids: CAISDLGDNQPQHF. CDR3 in DNA: TGTGCCATCAGTGATTTGGGAGATAATCAGCCCCAGCATTTT.

The V and J genes are TRBV25-1 and TRBJ1-3; D is unclear. Trimming pared 4 bases from V and 4 bases from J, leaving 5 bases between. The length of the CDR3 is 12 residues. Germline loops: CDR1 MGHDK, CDR2 SYGVNS. The CDR3 coding sequence is TGTGCCAGCAGTGGGCAGGGAAACACCATATATTTT. It translates to CASSGQGNTIYF.

V is TRBV19 and J is TRBJ1-2; 9 bases agree with TRBD1. CDR3 size: 13 residues. Per the germline V gene, CDR1 is LNHDA and CDR2 is SQIVND (reference sequence). The CDR3 region is CAARGQGRNGYTF. For the CDR3, the DNA is TGTGCTGCCCGGGGACAGGGTCGGAACGGCTACACCTTC. Full variable domain (rest looked up from reference TRBV19 and TRBJ1-2): DGGITQSPKYLFRKEGQNVTLSCEQNLNHDAMYWYRQDPGQGLRLIYYSQIVNDFQKGDIAEGYSVSREKKESFPLTVTSAQKNPTAFYLCAARGQGRNGYTFGSGTRLTVV.

CDR3 sequence (DNA): TGTGCCAGCAGTGCGCCACAGGGGCGGCCTGGAAACACCATATATTTT. This encodes CASSAPQGRPGNTIYF. V and J are TRBV6-1 and TRBJ1-3; TRBD1 matches at 7 bases. The CDR3 totals 16 residues. The V gene's germline CDR1 is MNHNS and CDR2 SASEGT. After removal of 4 bases from V and 2 bases from J, the junction contained 8 bases not matched to a gene.

With respect to this clone: Other DNA variants within this sample encode the same CDR3. The chain employs TRBV7-9 and TRBJ1-1, with 7 bases matching TRBD1. V lost 4 bases, J lost 3 bases, and 2 bases stayed unmatched. The germline gives CDR1 SEHNR, CDR2 FQNEAQ (reference sequence). The CDR3 length is 13 residues. The CDR3 here is CASSSGQHTEAFF. Here the CDR3 DNA reads TGTGCCAGCAGCTCGGGACAGCACACTGAAGCTTTCTTT.

The V call is TRBV2, the J call TRBJ2-5, with D perhaps matching TRBD2 (6 bases). The CDR3 consists of 14 residues. Germline-derived CDR1 and CDR2 are SNHLY and FYNNEI. Trimming removed 5 bases from V and 5 bases from J, with 15 bases in between. CDR3 amino acids: CASSSTRTEETQYF. Here the CDR3 DNA reads TGTGCCAGCAGTTCGACTAGAACTGAGGAGACCCAGTACTTC.

This clone showed up just a few times. The CDR3 region is CATSGSGRGETQYF. As DNA, the CDR3 is TGTGCCACCAGCGGCAGCGGGAGGGGTGAGACCCAGTACTTC. The rearrangement uses TRBV15 and TRBJ2-5; 10 bases agree with TRBD2. CDR1 is LNHNV, CDR2 YYDKDF, per germline (reference sequence). The CDR3 totals 14 residues. V was clipped by 5 bases and J by 5 bases; unmatched bases: 5.

The V gene is TRBV11-2, the J gene TRBJ2-1; 8 bases are a match to TRBD2. V trimming: 1 base; J trimming: 8 bases; junction bases outside the gene matches: 10. The CDR3 loop spans 16 amino acids. From germline, CDR1 is SGHAT and CDR2 FQNNGV. CDR3 sequence reads: CASSLALLAVGDEQFF. In nucleotides, the CDR3 is TGTGCCAGCAGCTTAGCCCTACTAGCGGTTGGAGATGAGCAGTTCTTC.

This clone occurred a few times. This chain links TRBV28 with TRBJ2-5; 9 nucleotides match TRBD2. This CDR3 spans 15 amino acids. J gave up 4 bases and V 3 bases, and 6 bases lay outside the gene matches. Germline CDR1 MDHEN, CDR2 SYDVKM. The CDR3 sequence: CASSLRGGVVETQYF. Written as DNA, the CDR3 is TGTGCCAGCAGTTTGCGGGGGGGCGTTGTAGAGACCCAGTACTTC.

The rearrangement uses TRBV7-3 and TRBJ2-1; 11 bases map to TRBD2. In germline, CDR1 is SGHTA, CDR2 FQGTGA. After removal of 5 bases from V and 6 bases from J, the junction contained 6 bases not matched to a gene. The CDR3 consists of 15 residues. In DNA, the CDR3 is TGTGCCAGCAGCCACCCCGGGACTAGCGGCAATGAGCAGTTCTTC. Protein sequence: CASSHPGTSGNEQFF.

The CDR3 sequence: CAWGGAGPNQPQHF. CDR3 DNA sequence: TGTGCCTGGGGAGGGGCGGGCCCCAATCAGCCCCAGCATTTT. The rearrangement uses TRBV30 and TRBJ1-5, with a weak D call TRBD1 (5 bases). This CDR3 has 14 amino acids. CDR1 and CDR2 (germline): GTSNPN, SVGIG (reference sequence). The V gene lost 5 bases and the J gene lost 3 bases, with 14 bases spanning the gap.

The chain employs TRBV9 and TRBJ1-4, with 12 bases fitting TRBD1. The germline CDR1 and CDR2 sequences are SGDLS and YYNGEE. This CDR3 is 15 amino acids long. Trimming at V came to 3 bases and at J to 7 bases, leaving 4 bases not matched to a gene. CDR3 in DNA: TGTGCCAGCAGCGCGGGACAGGGGGCTTTTGAAAAACTGTTTTTT. This translates into CASSAGQGAFEKLFF.

The gene calls are TRBV4-2 and TRBJ2-5, with 7 bases aligning to TRBD2. The CDR3 contains 14 residues. V lost 4 bases and J lost 4; bases outside the gene matches: 6. Germline V lookup: CDR1 LGHNA, CDR2 YNFKEQ. CDR3 sequence: CASSPRLAAETQYF. CDR3 coding DNA: TGTGCCAGCAGCCCAAGACTAGCAGCAGAGACCCAGTACTTC.

This clone was seen just once. V and J are TRBV5-6 and TRBJ2-3; D gene uncertain. The CDR3 length is 13 residues. CDR1 is SGHDT and CDR2 is YYEEEE in the germline V gene. V lost 4 bases, J lost 2 bases, and 8 bases lay in between. The CDR3 nucleotides read TGTGCCAGCAGCCAGTACCCCACAGATACGCAGTATTTT. Residues: CASSQYPTDTQYF. The entire variable domain, with the rest obtained from reference TRBV5-6 and TRBJ2-3, is as follows: DAGVTQSPTHLIKTRGQQVTLRCSPKSGHDTVSWYQQALGQGPQFIFQYYEEEERQRGNFPDRFSGHQFPNYSSELNVNALLLGDSALYLCASSQYPTDTQYFGPGTRLTVL.

The chain carries TRBV20-1 and TRBJ1-6, with a tentative D call TRBD1 (5 bases). The ends were cut back, 3 bases at V and 7 bases at J, with 16 bases in the middle. The CDR3 is 15 amino acids. CDR1 and CDR2 (germline): DFQATT, SNEGSKA (reference sequence). CDR3 region: CSASSRVEWNSPLHF. The CDR3 DNA reads as TGCAGTGCTAGTTCCAGGGTAGAGTGGAATTCACCCCTCCACTTT.

The chain couples TRBV7-3 to TRBJ2-5; D uncertain. The V end was cut by 0 bases, the J end by 2 bases, with 4 bases between. Germline V gene lookup returns CDR1 SGHTA and CDR2 FQGTGA. The CDR3 has 13 residues. This CDR3 is CASSLTVQETQYF. The CDR3 DNA follows: TGTGCCAGCAGCTTAACCGTGCAAGAGACCCAGTACTTC. Based on the CDR3 plus reference TRBV7-3 and TRBJ2-5, the full variable domain is GAGVSQTPSNKVTEKGKYVELRCDPISGHTALYWYRQSLGQGPEFLIYFQGTGAADDSGLPNDRFFAVRPEGSVSTLKIQRTERGDSAVYLCASSLTVQETQYFGPGTRLLVL.

V usage is TRBV19 and J usage is TRBJ2-7; 9 bases align to TRBD2. CDR1 and CDR2 (germline): LNHDA, SQIVND (reference sequence). Losses at the gene ends were 9 bases for V and 3 bases for J; bases not matched to a gene: 9. The CDR3 is 14 amino acids. The CDR3, as DNA: TGTGCCAGCAGACGGAGTAGCGGGAGCTACGAGCAGTACTTC. It is translated as CASRRSSGSYEQYF.

The CDR3 protein is CASSDRLAGGQETQYF. Here the CDR3 DNA reads TGTGCCAGCAGCGATCGACTAGCGGGAGGCCAAGAGACCCAGTACTTC. The V and J genes are TRBV5-4 and TRBJ2-5, with TRBD2 identical over 13 bases. CDR3 length: 16 amino acids. Germline V gene lookup returns CDR1 SGHNT and CDR2 YYREEE (reference sequence). After removal of 4 bases from V and 1 base from J, the junction contained 4 bases not matched to a gene.

The chain combines TRBV6-6 with TRBJ2-1; D unresolved. The CDR3 contains 14 residues. Germline V lookup: CDR1 MNHNY, CDR2 SVGAGI (reference sequence). Trimming took off 7 bases at V and 7 bases at J, with 17 bases between the two ends. The CDR3 nucleotides read TGTGCCAGCACTTCGATCTCCCCCGAGAATGAGCAGTTCTTC. Amino acids: CASTSISPENEQFF.

This chain connects TRBV7-3 to TRBJ2-2; the D gene is possibly TRBD2 (6 bases). This CDR3 has 14 amino acids. The V gene lost 6 bases and the J gene lost 4 bases, with 12 bases spanning the gap. Germline CDR1 is SGHTA and CDR2 is FQGTGA. DNA of the CDR3: TGTGCCAGCAGTCCCATCGGGGGCACCGGGGAGCTGTTTTTT. Residues: CASSPIGGTGELFF.

J is TRBJ2-2 and V is TRBV5-1, with D tentatively TRBD1 (6 bases). The CDR3 loop spans 16 amino acids. Germline V CDR1 and CDR2: SGHRS, YFSETQ. The V end was cut by 2 bases, the J end by 5 bases, with 16 bases between. This CDR3 is CASSFGDKGYTGELFF. CDR3 nucleotide sequence: TGCGCCAGCAGCTTCGGGGACAAGGGTTATACCGGGGAGCTGTTTTTT.

The chain employs TRBV4-1 and TRBJ1-1; tentative D call: TRBD1 (6 bases). Trimming took off 4 bases at V and 4 bases at J, with 19 bases between the two ends. Germline values: CDR1 MGHRA, CDR2 YSYEKL. CDR3 size: 16 residues. CDR3 sequence (DNA): TGCGCCAGCAGCCTAGTATCGACAGGTTTGAGCACTGAAGCTTTCTTT. Translation gives CASSLVSTGLSTEAFF.

This chain uses TRBV6-5 with TRBJ2-7, with TRBD1 matching 7 bases. Germline V lookup: CDR1 MNHEY, CDR2 SVGAGI. The CDR3 covers 14 residues. Unmatched junction bases numbered 9, after V lost 6 bases and J lost 4 bases. For the CDR3, the DNA is TGTGCCAGCAGCCGAGGGGGCGCGGGTTACGAGCAGTACTTC. This translates into CASSRGGAGYEQYF.

The gene calls are TRBV5-1 and TRBJ1-5; weak D call: TRBD1 (6 bases). Germline CDR1 is SGHRS and CDR2 is YFSETQ. V was clipped by 1 base and J by 2 bases, with 16 bases between them. The CDR3 runs 17 residues. The CDR3 DNA follows: TGCGCCAGCAGCTTGCCCGGACAGCCCATAGGCAATCAGCCCCAGCATTTT. Residues: CASSLPGQPIGNQPQHF. The variable domain in full, with the rest retrieved from reference TRBV5-1 and TRBJ1-5, is KAGVTQTPRYLIKTRGQQVTLSCSPISGHRSVSWYQQTPGQGLQFLFEYFSETQRNKGNFPGRFSGRQFSNSRSEMNVSTLELGDSALYLCASSLPGQPIGNQPQHFGDGTRLSIL.

The chain combines TRBV30 with TRBJ1-5, with 9 positions matching TRBD1. The germline gives CDR1 GTSNPN, CDR2 SVGIG (reference sequence). The V and J ends lost 3 bases and 2 bases, in that order; junction bases with no gene match: 2. The CDR3 has 14 residues. The CDR3 loop is CAWSRDRGNQPQHF. CDR3 sequence (DNA): TGTGCCTGGAGCCGGGACAGGGGCAATCAGCCCCAGCATTTT.

The V gene is TRBV7-3, the J gene TRBJ2-7; 9 bases are a match to TRBD1. The junction had 9 bases not matched to a gene; V was cut back by 5 bases and J by 4 bases. CDR3 size: 15 residues. The germline V gene encodes CDR1 SGHTA and CDR2 FQGTGA. For the CDR3, the DNA is TGTGCCAGCAGCATCCAGACGGGACAGGGATACGAGCAGTACTTC. It encodes CASSIQTGQGYEQYF.

This rearrangement joins TRBV5-1 to TRBJ2-2; tentative D call: TRBD2 (6 bases). V lost 0 bases, J lost 4 bases, and 16 bases lay in between. Germline-derived CDR1 and CDR2 are SGHRS and YFSETQ. The CDR3 consists of 17 residues. The CDR3: CASSLEGGGKSTGELFF. CDR3 nucleotides: TGCGCCAGCAGCTTGGAGGGAGGAGGGAAGAGCACCGGGGAGCTGTTTTTT.

This rearrangement joins TRBV2 to TRBJ2-1; 7 bases are a match to TRBD2. J was trimmed by 4 bases and V by 4 bases; bases with no gene match: 4. This CDR3 is 14 amino acids long. CDR1 is SNHLY and CDR2 is FYNNEI in the germline V gene. The CDR3 region is CASSVPAGYNEQFF. In DNA, the CDR3 is TGTGCCAGCAGTGTCCCAGCGGGGTACAATGAGCAGTTCTTC. Drawing the rest from reference TRBV2 and TRBJ2-1, the complete variable domain is EPEVTQTPSHQVTQMGQEVILRCVPISNHLYFYWYRQILGQKVEFLVSFYNNEISEKSEIFDDQFSVERPDGSNFTLKIRSTKLEDSAMYFCASSVPAGYNEQFFGPGTRLTVL.

This clone appeared a single time. The rearrangement joins TRBV2 to TRBJ1-5; D perhaps matches TRBD1 (5 bases). Germline V lookup: CDR1 SNHLY, CDR2 FYNNEI. The CDR3 totals 13 residues. V was trimmed by 8 bases and J by 3 bases, leaving 11 bases between them. The CDR3 loop is CASGAATNQPQHF. The DNA for the CDR3 is TGTGCCAGCGGGGCAGCCACCAATCAGCCCCAGCATTTT.